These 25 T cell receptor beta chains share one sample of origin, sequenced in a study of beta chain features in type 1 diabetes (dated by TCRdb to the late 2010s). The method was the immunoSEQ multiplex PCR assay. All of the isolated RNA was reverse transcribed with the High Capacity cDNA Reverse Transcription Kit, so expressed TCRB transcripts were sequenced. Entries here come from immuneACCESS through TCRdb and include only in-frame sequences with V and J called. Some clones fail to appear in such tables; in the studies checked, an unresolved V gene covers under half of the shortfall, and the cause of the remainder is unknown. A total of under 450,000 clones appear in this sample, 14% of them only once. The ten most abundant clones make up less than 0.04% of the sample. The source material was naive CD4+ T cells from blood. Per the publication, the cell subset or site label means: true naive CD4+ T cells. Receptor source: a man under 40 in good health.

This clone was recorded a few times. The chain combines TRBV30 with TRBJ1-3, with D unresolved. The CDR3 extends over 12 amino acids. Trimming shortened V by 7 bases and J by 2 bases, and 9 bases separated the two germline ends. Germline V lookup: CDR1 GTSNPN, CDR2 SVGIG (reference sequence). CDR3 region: CASGGTGNTIYF. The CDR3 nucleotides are TGTGCCTCCGGCGGCACTGGAAACACCATATATTTT.

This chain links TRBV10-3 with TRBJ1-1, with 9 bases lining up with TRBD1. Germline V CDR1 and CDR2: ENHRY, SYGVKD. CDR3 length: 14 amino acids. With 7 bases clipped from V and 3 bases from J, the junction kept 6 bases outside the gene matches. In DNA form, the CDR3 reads TGTGCCATCAAGGGACAGGGTATTGACACTGAAGCTTTCTTT. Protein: CAIKGQGIDTEAFF.

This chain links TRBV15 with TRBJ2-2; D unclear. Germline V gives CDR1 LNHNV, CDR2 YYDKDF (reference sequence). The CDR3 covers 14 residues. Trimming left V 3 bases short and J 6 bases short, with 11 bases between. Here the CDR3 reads CATSRGSRSGELFF. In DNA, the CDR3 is TGTGCCACCAGCAGGGGCTCGCGCTCCGGGGAGCTGTTTTTT.

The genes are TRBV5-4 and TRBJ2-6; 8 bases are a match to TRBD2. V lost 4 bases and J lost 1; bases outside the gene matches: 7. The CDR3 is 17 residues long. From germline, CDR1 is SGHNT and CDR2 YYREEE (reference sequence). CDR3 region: CASSRLAGHSGANVLTF. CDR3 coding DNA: TGTGCCAGCAGCCGATTAGCGGGACATTCTGGGGCCAACGTCCTGACTTTC.

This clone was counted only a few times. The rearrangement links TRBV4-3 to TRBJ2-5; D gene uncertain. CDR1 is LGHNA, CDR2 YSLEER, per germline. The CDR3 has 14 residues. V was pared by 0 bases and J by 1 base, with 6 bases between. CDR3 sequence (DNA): TGCGCCAGCAGCCAAGACAGGAGCCAAGAGACCCAGTACTTC. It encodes CASSQDRSQETQYF.

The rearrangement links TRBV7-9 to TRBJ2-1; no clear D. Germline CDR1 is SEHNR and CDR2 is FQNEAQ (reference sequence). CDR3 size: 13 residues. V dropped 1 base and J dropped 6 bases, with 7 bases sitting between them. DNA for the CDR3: TGTGCCAGCAGCTTAGTTCCGGGCAATGAGCAGTTCTTC. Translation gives CASSLVPGNEQFF.

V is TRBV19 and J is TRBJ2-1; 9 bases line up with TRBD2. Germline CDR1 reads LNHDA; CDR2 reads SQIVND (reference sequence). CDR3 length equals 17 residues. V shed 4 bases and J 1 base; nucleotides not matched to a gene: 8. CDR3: CASSTYGTSHSYNEQFF. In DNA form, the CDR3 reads TGTGCCAGTAGTACCTACGGGACTAGCCATTCCTACAATGAGCAGTTCTTC.

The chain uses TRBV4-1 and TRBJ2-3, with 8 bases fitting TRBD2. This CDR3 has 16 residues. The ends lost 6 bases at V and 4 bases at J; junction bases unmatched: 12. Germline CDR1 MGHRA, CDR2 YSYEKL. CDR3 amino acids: CASRKTGTSVSDTQYF. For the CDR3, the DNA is TGCGCCAGCAGGAAGACCGGGACTAGTGTTTCAGATACGCAGTATTTT.

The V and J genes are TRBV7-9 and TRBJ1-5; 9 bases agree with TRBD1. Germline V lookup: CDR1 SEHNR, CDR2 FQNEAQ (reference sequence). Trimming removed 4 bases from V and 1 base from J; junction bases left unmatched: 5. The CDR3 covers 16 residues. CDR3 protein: CASSSGQGGSNQPQHF. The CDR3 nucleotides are TGTGCCAGCAGCTCGGGACAGGGCGGGAGCAATCAGCCCCAGCATTTT.

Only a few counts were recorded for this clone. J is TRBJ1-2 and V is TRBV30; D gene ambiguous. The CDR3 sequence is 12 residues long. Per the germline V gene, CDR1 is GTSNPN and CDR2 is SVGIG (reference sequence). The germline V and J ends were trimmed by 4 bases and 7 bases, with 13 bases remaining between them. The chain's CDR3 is CAWIHQSGGYTF. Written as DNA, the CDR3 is TGTGCCTGGATTCATCAGTCTGGTGGCTACACCTTC.

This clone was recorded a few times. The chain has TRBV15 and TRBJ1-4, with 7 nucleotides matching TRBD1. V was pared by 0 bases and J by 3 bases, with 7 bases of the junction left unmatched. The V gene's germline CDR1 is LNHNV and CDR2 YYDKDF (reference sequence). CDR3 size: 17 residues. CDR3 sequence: CATSRDQGGPSNEKLFF. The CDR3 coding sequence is TGTGCCACCAGCAGAGATCAGGGGGGGCCATCTAATGAAAAACTGTTTTTT.

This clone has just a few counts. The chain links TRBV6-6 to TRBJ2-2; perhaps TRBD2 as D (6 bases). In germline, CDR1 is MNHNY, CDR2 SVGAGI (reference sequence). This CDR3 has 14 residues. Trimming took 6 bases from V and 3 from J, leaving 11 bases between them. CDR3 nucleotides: TGTGCCAGCAGCCGACCGGGAGACACCGGGGAGCTGTTTTTT. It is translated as CASSRPGDTGELFF.

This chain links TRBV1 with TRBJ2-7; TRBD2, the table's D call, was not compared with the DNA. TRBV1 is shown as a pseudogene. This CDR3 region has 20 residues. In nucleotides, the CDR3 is TGCACCAGCAGCCAAAGGAAGGGACTAGCGGGGACCAAGAGGCCCTACGAGCAGTACGTC. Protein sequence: CTSSQRKGLAGTKRPYEQYV.

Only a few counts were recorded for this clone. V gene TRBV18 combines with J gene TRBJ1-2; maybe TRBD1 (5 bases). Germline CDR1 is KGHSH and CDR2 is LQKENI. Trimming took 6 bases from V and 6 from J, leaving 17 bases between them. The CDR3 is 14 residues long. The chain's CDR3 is CASSLAGAHDGYTF. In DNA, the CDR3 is TGTGCCAGCTCCCTCGCCGGGGCACACGATGGCTACACCTTC.

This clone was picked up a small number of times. The DNA for the CDR3 is TGTGCCAGCAGTGAAGGGGGAAACACCATATATTTT. It encodes CASSEGGNTIYF. The gene calls are TRBV6-1 and TRBJ1-3; D gene ambiguous. V lost 1 base and J lost 4, with 2 bases in between. Germline V gene data show CDR1 as MNHNS and CDR2 as SASEGT. The CDR3 is made up of 12 amino acids.

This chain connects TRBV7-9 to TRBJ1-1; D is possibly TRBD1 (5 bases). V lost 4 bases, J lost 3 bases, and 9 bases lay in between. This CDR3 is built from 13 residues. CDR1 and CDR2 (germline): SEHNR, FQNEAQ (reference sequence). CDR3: CASSYDRYTEAFF. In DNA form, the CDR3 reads TGTGCCAGCAGCTACGACAGATACACTGAAGCTTTCTTT.

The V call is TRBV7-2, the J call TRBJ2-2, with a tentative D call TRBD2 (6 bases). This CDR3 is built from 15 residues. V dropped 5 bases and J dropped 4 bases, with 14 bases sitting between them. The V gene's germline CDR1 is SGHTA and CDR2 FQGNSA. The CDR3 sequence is CASSPDGTLTGELFF. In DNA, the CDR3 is TGTGCCAGCAGCCCGGACGGGACTCTCACCGGGGAGCTGTTTTTT.

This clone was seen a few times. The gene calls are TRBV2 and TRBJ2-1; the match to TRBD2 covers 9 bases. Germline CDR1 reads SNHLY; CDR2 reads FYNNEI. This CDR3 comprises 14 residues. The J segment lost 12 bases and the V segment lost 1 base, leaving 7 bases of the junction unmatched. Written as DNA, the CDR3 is TGTGCCAGCAGTGAAGGACTAGCGGCTCTCCGGCAGTTCTTC. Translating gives CASSEGLAALRQFF.

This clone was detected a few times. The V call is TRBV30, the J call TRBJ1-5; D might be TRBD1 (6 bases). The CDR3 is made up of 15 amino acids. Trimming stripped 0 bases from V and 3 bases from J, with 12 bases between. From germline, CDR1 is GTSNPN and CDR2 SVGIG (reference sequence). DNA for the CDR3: TGTGCCTGGAGTGTACGGGGGACACTCAATCAGCCCCAGCATTTT. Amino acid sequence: CAWSVRGTLNQPQHF.

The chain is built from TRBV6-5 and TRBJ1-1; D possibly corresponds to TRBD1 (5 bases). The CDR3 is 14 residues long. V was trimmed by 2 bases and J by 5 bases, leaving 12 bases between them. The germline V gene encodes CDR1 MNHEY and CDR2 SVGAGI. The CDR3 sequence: CASSYLGDNTEAFF. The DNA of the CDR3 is TGTGCCAGCAGTTACCTAGGGGATAATACTGAAGCTTTCTTT.

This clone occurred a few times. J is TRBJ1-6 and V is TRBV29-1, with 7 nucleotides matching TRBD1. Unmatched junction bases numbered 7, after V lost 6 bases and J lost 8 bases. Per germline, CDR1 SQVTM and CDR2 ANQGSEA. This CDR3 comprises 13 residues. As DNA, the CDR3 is TGCAGCGTAGCCGGGACAGAGGATTCACCCCTCCACTTT. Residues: CSVAGTEDSPLHF. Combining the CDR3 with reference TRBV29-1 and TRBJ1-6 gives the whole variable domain SAVISQKPSRDICQRGTSLTIQCQVDSQVTMMFWYRQQPGQSLTLIATANQGSEATYESGFVIDKFPISRPNLTFSTLTVSNMSPEDSSIYLCSVAGTEDSPLHFGNGTRLTVT.

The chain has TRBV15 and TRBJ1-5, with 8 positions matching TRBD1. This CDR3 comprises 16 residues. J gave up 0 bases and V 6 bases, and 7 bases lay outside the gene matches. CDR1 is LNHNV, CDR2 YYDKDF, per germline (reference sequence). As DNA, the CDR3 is TGTGCCACCAGACCCTGGACAGGGAATAGCAATCAGCCCCAGCATTTT. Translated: CATRPWTGNSNQPQHF.

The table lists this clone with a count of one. CDR3 sequence: CASRPTGGPHEQYV. DNA of the CDR3: TGTGCCAGCAGACCTACGGGAGGGCCCCACGAGCAGTACGTC. V usage is TRBV6-5 and J usage is TRBJ2-7, with 8 bases that match TRBD2. The V gene's germline CDR1 is MNHEY and CDR2 SVGAGI. Trimming at V came to 6 bases and at J to 5 bases, leaving 9 bases not matched to a gene. This CDR3 is 14 amino acids long.

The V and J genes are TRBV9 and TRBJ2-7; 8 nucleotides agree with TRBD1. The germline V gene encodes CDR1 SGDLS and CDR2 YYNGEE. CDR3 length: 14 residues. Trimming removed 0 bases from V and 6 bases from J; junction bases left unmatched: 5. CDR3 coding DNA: TGTGCCAGCAGCGTAGCGGGACAGGACAGCGAGCAGTACTTC. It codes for CASSVAGQDSEQYF. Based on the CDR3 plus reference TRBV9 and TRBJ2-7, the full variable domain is DSGVTQTPKHLITATGQRVTLRCSPRSGDLSVYWYQQSLDQGLQFLIQYYNGEERAKGNILERFSAQQFPDLHSELNLSSLELGDSALYFCASSVAGQDSEQYFGPGTRLTVT.

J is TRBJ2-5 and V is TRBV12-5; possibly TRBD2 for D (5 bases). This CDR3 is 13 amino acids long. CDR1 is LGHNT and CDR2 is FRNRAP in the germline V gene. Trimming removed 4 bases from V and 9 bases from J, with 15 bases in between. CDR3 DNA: TGTGCTAGTGGTTCCGGGGAGTACATGGCCCAGTACTTC. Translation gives CASGSGEYMAQYF.